The rows below give T cell receptor beta chains drawn from one sample of a study of blood T cell repertoires in COVID-19. The data were produced by immunoSEQ multiplex PCR, yet TCRdb's version contains in-frame clones alone and is incomplete. The sample holds about 120,000 clones, approximately 87% seen once. The material sequenced was peripheral blood. These receptors came from a woman aged 45-65 years with acute or convalescent COVID-19. The CDR3 runs from the conserved cysteine through the conserved F or W. A D gene is named only where the DNA matches it firmly.

v_call	d_call	j_call	cdr3_aa
TRBV6-5	TRBD2	TRBJ2-7	CATDPGLAGDYEQYF
TRBV6-5	TRBD1	TRBJ2-7	CASSYFTDRVNEQYF
TRBV3-1/TRBV3-2	TRBD2	TRBJ2-3	CASSQFVSGLAADTQYF
TRBV10-1	TRBD1	TRBJ2-2	CATATGTTNTGELFF
TRBV6-5	TRBD1	TRBJ2-2	CASNLGGAPTGELFF
TRBV3-1/TRBV3-2	TRBD1	TRBJ1-3	CASSPQYRGQGNTIYF
TRBV29-1	-	TRBJ1-3	CSAGDGSGNTIYF
TRBV10-3	-	TRBJ2-7	CAISDTGGGLYEQYF
TRBV10-2	-	TRBJ1-5	CASSGHLDQPQHF
TRBV6-5	TRBD2	TRBJ2-7	CASSRTSGGTEQYF
TRBV7-9	-	TRBJ2-7	CASSVPSAGEQYF
TRBV27	TRBD1	TRBJ1-1	CASRRGREAFF
TRBV23-1	TRBD1	TRBJ2-3	CASMDRGSGSTDTQYF
TRBV18	-	TRBJ1-2	CASSPNGDYGYTF
TRBV2	-	TRBJ1-1	CASTIEGVAGNTEAFF
TRBV5-1	-	TRBJ1-1	CASSPQGNTEAFF
TRBV30	TRBD1	TRBJ1-5	CAWSVPRAEVGQGNQPQHF
TRBV5-1	TRBD2	TRBJ2-3	CASSLGTRGRDTQYF
TRBV6-1	TRBD1	TRBJ1-2	CASSEVRQGFGYTF
TRBV5-1	TRBD2	TRBJ2-3	CASSLAGGRGDTQYF
TRBV6-6	-	TRBJ1-2	CASSYPTGPNYGYTF
TRBV18	-	TRBJ2-2	CASSRAAAGDGELFF
TRBV6-5	TRBD2	TRBJ2-5	CASSPTSGGETQYF
TRBV6-2/TRBV6-3	-	TRBJ1-5	CASSYNLDSRISNQPQHF
TRBV9	-	TRBJ1-3	CASSVESGAGNTIYF
TRBV9	TRBD2	TRBJ2-7	CASSPRTSGSSYEQYF
TRBV27	TRBD1	TRBJ2-7	CASSFGQGIYEQYF
TRBV4-1	-	TRBJ1-1	CASSQDDRLPRYYGAFF
TRBV6-5	-	TRBJ2-7	CATSEGSSYEQYF
TRBV28	-	TRBJ2-2	CASSSQSTGELFF
TRBV5-1	TRBD1	TRBJ2-7	CASSLGGQGTYEQYF
TRBV9	-	TRBJ1-2	CASSVRDDYGYTF
TRBV20-1	-	TRBJ2-6	CSASPPGGANVLTF